These T cell receptor beta chains were read from a single sample in a study of blood T cell repertoires in COVID-19. Using immunoSEQ multiplex PCR, the repertoire was profiled, and TCRdb retains in-frame clones only, with some absent. The sample contains about 140,000 clones, around 81% of which appear only once. The material sequenced was peripheral blood. These receptors originate from a human donor in a cohort sampled during active COVID-19. Both conserved end residues are part of each CDR3. A D gene is named only where the DNA matches it firmly. Clone size is shown for a subset of rows, as once, few, many or a class of expanded clone.

TRBV13	TRBJ1-4	-	-	14	TGTGCCAGCAGGATGGATAAGGGAGTCGGAAAACTGTTTTTT	CASRMDKGVGKLFF
TRBV23-1	TRBJ1-6	-	-	17	TGCGCCAGCAGTCAATTCCACAATCCCCAATATAATTCACCCCTCCACTTT	CASSQFHNPQYNSPLHF
TRBV6-1	TRBJ1-2	-	-	15	TGTGCCAGCAGTGAAGCGCTTCAGGGGAAGGGTGGCTACACCTTC	CASSEALQGKGGYTF
TRBV5-4	TRBJ2-1	once	TRBD2	18	TGTGCCAGCAGCTTACCCAACCGACGGGGGGGATCCTACAATGAGCAGTTCTTC	CASSLPNRRGGSYNEQFF
TRBV7-9	TRBJ1-3	-	-	11	TGTGCCAGCAGCTCCCTAGGCACCATATATTTT	CASSSLGTIYF
TRBV9	TRBJ2-1	once	-	16	TGTGCCAGCAGCCCTGGGTCTACGGGTAAGGACAATGAGCAGTTCTTC	CASSPGSTGKDNEQFF
TRBV6-4	TRBJ1-5	-	-	13	TGTGCCAGCAGTTACAGCCTCAATCAGCCCCAGCATTTT	CASSYSLNQPQHF
TRBV3-1/TRBV3-2	TRBJ2-5	once	-	14	TGTGCCAGCAGTCAAACGGGGGGCGGCGAGACCCAGTACTTC	CASSQTGGGETQYF
TRBV5-1	TRBJ2-2	few	-	14	TGCGCCAGCACCAATCGGGCGGGTACCGGGGAGCTGTTTTTT	CASTNRAGTGELFF
TRBV9	TRBJ2-7	-	-	14	TGTGCCAGCAGCCCTCGGACAGACTCCTACGAGCAGTACTTC	CASSPRTDSYEQYF
TRBV4-1	TRBJ1-4	few	-	16	TGCGCCAGCAGCCAAGAAGATCCGGGGGGAAGTGAAAAACTGTTTTTT	CASSQEDPGGSEKLFF
TRBV7-5	TRBJ1-1	-	-	16	TGTGCCAGAAGCTTCCTCCGGGACAGGAAGAACACTGAAGCTTTCTTT	CARSFLRDRKNTEAFF
TRBV7-9	TRBJ1-4	-	TRBD1	16	TGTGCCAGCAGCCTTGGACAGGGGGCAACTAATGAAAAACTGTTTTTT	CASSLGQGATNEKLFF
TRBV6-5	TRBJ2-4	-	-	13	TGTGCCAGCAGTCCTGGCCCTGAGGCCATTCAGTACTTC	CASSPGPEAIQYF
TRBV11-2	TRBJ2-7	-	-	18	TGTGCCAGCAGCTTAAGGAGGGAGGGCGGGGGCCCTTCCTACGAGCAGTACTTC	CASSLRREGGGPSYEQYF
TRBV9	TRBJ1-5	-	TRBD1	15	TGTGCCAGCAGCACCGGGGACAGTCTCAATCAGCCCCAGCATTTT	CASSTGDSLNQPQHF
TRBV7-6	TRBJ2-2	-	TRBD2	16	TGTGCCAGCAGACTTCTAGCGGGGGGGAACACCGGGGAGCTGTTTTTT	CASRLLAGGNTGELFF
TRBV7-9	TRBJ2-5	-	-	15	TGTGCCAGCAGCTTAGGGTACAGGAGTCAAGAGACCCAGTACTTC	CASSLGYRSQETQYF
TRBV19	TRBJ1-1	-	-	13	TGTGCCAGTAGTATCTACAGCTTCACTGAAGCTTTCTTT	CASSIYSFTEAFF
TRBV14	TRBJ1-1	once	-	17	TGTGCCAGCAGCCAAGATCTGGGGGCGTATATGAACACTGAAGCTTTCTTT	CASSQDLGAYMNTEAFF
TRBV6-5	TRBJ1-5	-	-	15	TGTGCCAGCATCGCTCCGGGACAAGTCAATCAGCCCCAGCATTTT	CASIAPGQVNQPQHF
TRBV5-1	TRBJ1-3	-	-	12	TGCGCCAGCAGCTCAGCTGGAAACACCATATATTTT	CASSSAGNTIYF
TRBV11-3	TRBJ2-1	-	-	13	TGTGCCAGCAGCGGACAGGTGGAGGGTGAGCAGTTCTTC	CASSGQVEGEQFF
TRBV4-1	TRBJ2-5	-	TRBD2	19	TGCGCCAGCAGCCAAGGACTAGCGGGGGGGAAGTGGCTCCAAGAGACCCAGTACTTC	CASSQGLAGGKWLQETQYF
TRBV15	TRBJ2-7	-	TRBD2	16	TGTGCCACCACCCACGATGGGGCGGGGGGCTCCTACGAGCAGTACTTC	CATTHDGAGGSYEQYF
TRBV20-1	TRBJ2-1	-	TRBD2	15	TGCAGTGCTAGTCTGGCTAGCGGGGGGGGGAATGAGCAGTTCTTC	CSASLASGGGNEQFF
TRBV5-1	TRBJ1-3	-	-	15	TGCGCCAGCAGCTTGGATCCGTACTCTGGAAACACCATATATTTT	CASSLDPYSGNTIYF
TRBV5-1	TRBJ1-2	-	TRBD1	18	TGCGCCAGCAGCTTGTACGGGACAGGGGGCGCTGAGAACTATGGCTACACCTTC	CASSLYGTGGAENYGYTF
TRBV5-1	TRBJ2-7	few	-	14	TGCGCCAGCACCCCCGGGGGTTCCTCCTACGAGCAGTACTTC	CASTPGGSSYEQYF
TRBV5-1	TRBJ2-3	-	TRBD2	16	TGCGCCAGCAGCTTCCCATTTAGCGGGGACCCAGATACGCAGTATTTT	CASSFPFSGDPDTQYF
TRBV14	TRBJ2-2	-	TRBD1	15	TGTGCCAGCAGCCAAGGACAGGGGGCTACCGGGGAGCTGTTTTTT	CASSQGQGATGELFF
TRBV29-1	TRBJ1-2	once	-	18	TGCAGCGTTGAAGATGTACTCCCCGTAACAGGGTTGGACTATGGCTACACCTTC	CSVEDVLPVTGLDYGYTF
TRBV3-1/TRBV3-2	TRBJ2-7	-	TRBD2	16	TGTGCCAGCAGCCAACTAGCGGGGAAAGAGGTTTACGAGCAGTACTTC	CASSQLAGKEVYEQYF
TRBV7-9	TRBJ2-7	-	TRBD1	15	TGTGCCAGCAGCTCGGTGGACAGGGGAGAGGGCGAGCAGTACTTC	CASSSVDRGEGEQYF
TRBV2	TRBJ2-5	-	-	13	TGTGCCAGCGATAAGAGGGAGCGAGAGACCCAGTACTTC	CASDKRERETQYF
TRBV5-8	TRBJ1-6	-	TRBD1	11	TGTGCCAGCAGCTTGGACAGGGGCCTCCACTTT	CASSLDRGLHF
TRBV18	TRBJ2-7	-	TRBD1	14	TGTGCCAGCTCACCGGGACAGAGCACCTACGAGCAGTACTTC	CASSPGQSTYEQYF
TRBV6-2/TRBV6-3	TRBJ2-7	few	-	15	TGTGCCAGCAGCCCTTGGGGCCGGACGACCTACGAGCAGTACTTC	CASSPWGRTTYEQYF
TRBV5-1	TRBJ2-2	many	-	16	TGCGCCAGCAGCTTAACGGTGGCAGGGGGGACCGGGGAGCTGTTTTTT	CASSLTVAGGTGELFF
TRBV11-2	TRBJ2-7	-	-	13	TGTGCCAGCAGCTATGTCCAGACTGGAGAGCAGTACTTC	CASSYVQTGEQYF
TRBV3-1/TRBV3-2	TRBJ2-5	-	TRBD2	17	TGTGCCAGCAGCCAATTCCTCAGCGGGGGGTTCCCAGGGGCCCAGTACTTC	CASSQFLSGGFPGAQYF
TRBV5-4	TRBJ1-4	-	TRBD1	16	TGTGCCAGCAGCCTGCCCCGGACAGGGGATAATGAAAAACTGTTTTTT	CASSLPRTGDNEKLFF
TRBV5-4	TRBJ1-2	-	TRBD1	13	TGTGCCAGCAGACCGGACAGGGATGGTGGCTACACCTTC	CASRPDRDGGYTF
TRBV6-6	TRBJ1-1	-	TRBD1	14	TGTGCCAGCAGAACAGGGGGCCTGGTCACTGAAGCTTTCTTT	CASRTGGLVTEAFF
TRBV4-2	TRBJ1-5	-	-	17	TGTGCCAGCAGCCAGGGAAGGACACCCAATAGCAATCAGCCCCAGCATTTT	CASSQGRTPNSNQPQHF
TRBV5-1	TRBJ2-5	-	-	13	TGCGCCAGCAGCTTGGATCCTTTAGTGCCCCAGTACTTC	CASSLDPLVPQYF
TRBV5-4	TRBJ2-5	once	TRBD2	16	TGTGCCAGCAGCCCCCAGGGCGGGGGGGTACAAGAGACCCAGTACTTC	CASSPQGGGVQETQYF
TRBV7-6	TRBJ1-1	-	-	12	TGTGCCAGCAGCTTATATCTAGGAAGACCTTTCTTT	CASSLYLGRPFF
TRBV7-2	TRBJ2-7	-	TRBD1	14	TGTGCCAGCAGCTTAGGAATGACAGGGTGGGTGCAGTACTTC	CASSLGMTGWVQYF
TRBV6-1	TRBJ2-7	-	TRBD1	15	TGTGCCAGCAGAATACAGGGGGCTTCCTCCTACGAGCAGTACTTC	CASRIQGASSYEQYF
TRBV6-5	TRBJ1-1	-	-	15	TGTGCCAGCAGTTACTCGATAGTCCGGGGACTTGAAGCTTTCTTT	CASSYSIVRGLEAFF